The sequence of this T cell receptor beta chain was determined in a study of blood T cell repertoires in COVID-19. The wider study: The cDNA or gDNA used as material had been derived from T cells, B-cell-depleted T cells, or PBMCs.

The CDR3 contains 14 residues. The germline gives CDR1 WSHSY, CDR2 SAAADI. V gave up 0 bases and J gave up 4 bases, with 9 bases separating them. Only in-frame clones appear in the TCRdb table, and some are missing; sequencing was by immunoSEQ multiplex PCR. The sample carries about 210,000 clones, 80% recorded once. In its sample, this clone was seen a few times. This TCR came from a man between 60 and 75 years old with acute or convalescent COVID-19. This chain connects TRBV10-2 to TRBJ1-1; D remains ambiguous. Sequenced material: peripheral blood. CDR3 sequence (DNA): TGCGCCAGCAGTGAGTCTCCGGGTGGCACTGAAGCTTTCTTT. It yields the protein CASSESPGGTEAFF.